This T cell receptor beta chain was identified during a study of Ad26.COV2.S vaccination and SARS-CoV-2 variants. Study background: Once, or twice with 56 days between doses, Ad26.COV2.S was given intramuscularly.

Only in-frame clones appear in the TCRdb table, and some are missing; sequencing was by immunoSEQ multiplex PCR. The repertoire includes about 460,000 clones, roughly nine tenths of them detected once, and 1.7% sits in the top ten. V lost 1 base and J lost 6; bases outside the gene matches: 8. This CDR3 is 16 amino acids long. Germline assignment: CDR1 LGHNA and CDR2 YNFKEQ. The treatment was: around 19 received Ad26.COV2.S at low or high dose, single or two shots; about 5 received placebo; per-sample allocation not given. After the first vaccine or placebo injection, samples were drawn on day 63. The chain employs TRBV4-2 and TRBJ2-3; TRBD2 matches at 9 bases. Sequencing used peripheral blood, obtained in a trial of Ad26.COV2.S vaccine versus placebo. This clonotype was obtained from a person between 18 and 60 years old who received the Ad26.COV2.S COVID-19 vaccine or a placebo. Here the CDR3 reads CASSQVDSGSWDTQYF. As DNA, the CDR3 is TGTGCCAGCAGCCAAGTTGATAGCGGGAGTTGGGATACGCAGTATTTT.